A single sample gave rise to the 10 T cell receptor beta chains below, sequenced in a study of regulatory T cells in long-lasting Graves disease. Construction of the TCR beta libraries employed iRepertoire HTBI primers in conjunction with Arm-PCR of CDR3 regions. Each CDR3 protein gets one entry after TCRdb re-called the multiplex PCR reads with MiXCR. In the table there are approximately 490,000 distinct CDR3 sequences, 15% to 20% of which are singletons. Specified time point: newly diagnosed GD, antithyroid drugs for less than 3 months. PBMC-extracted RNA yielded the TCR library. The sample was also linked to a second study, of T cells in Graves' hyperthyroidism and ophthalmopathy.

This sample comprised peripheral blood mononuclear cells (PBMCs), obtained at new diagnosis, from a patient treated with antithyroid drugs. The receptors stem from a man aged 35 to 55 with Graves disease.

Ten or more counts support this clonotype. V gene TRBV27 combines with J gene TRBJ2-1, with a weak D call TRBD2 (6 bases). Germline assignment: CDR1 MNHEY and CDR2 SMNVEV (reference sequence). The CDR3 consists of 17 residues. The V end lost 1 base, the J end lost 9 bases, and 22 bases lay between the germline ends. The CDR3: CASSLFAGRPPFIEQFF. CDR3 nucleotides: TGTGCCAGCAGTTTATTTGCGGGAAGACCCCCTTTTATTGAGCAGTTCTTC.

The chain combines TRBV3-1 with TRBJ2-7, with a weak D call TRBD2 (7 bases). CDR1 and CDR2 (germline): LGHDT, YNNKEL (reference sequence). V lost 4 bases, J lost 1 base, and 17 bases lay in between. CDR3 length: 16 residues. CDR3 nucleotides: TGTGCCAGCAGCCGTGACCGGGGGGCCTCGTCCTACGAGCAGTACTTC. Encoded protein: CASSRDRGASSYEQYF.

The table lists this clonotype with a few counts. With a much larger clone just one base away, this may be a read error. The V call is TRBV11-2, the J call TRBJ2-1; 13 positions match TRBD2. V shed 4 bases, J shed 12 bases, and the junction held 9 bases outside the gene matches. CDR1 SGHAT and CDR2 FQNNGV come from the germline V gene. This CDR3 contains 15 residues. The CDR3 reads CASSSGLAGLSGQFF. The CDR3 DNA sequence: TGTGCCAGCAGCTCGGGACTAGCGGGACTTAGTGGGCAGTTCTTC.

Many counts were recorded for this clonotype. This chain uses TRBV6-2 or TRBV6-3 with TRBJ2-5, with TRBD2 matching 9 bases. V lost 8 bases to trimming and J lost 5 bases; unmatched junction nucleotides: 15. Germline values: CDR1 MNHEY, CDR2 SVGEGT. The CDR3 consists of 16 residues. The CDR3 here is CASATWREGLVETQYF. The CDR3 DNA follows: TGTGCCAGCGCTACCTGGCGGGAGGGCCTCGTGGAGACCCAGTACTTC.

This clonotype has only a few counts. The gene calls are TRBV12-3 or TRBV12-4 and TRBJ1-2, with D perhaps TRBD1 (5 bases). Trimming took off 3 bases at V and 5 bases at J, with 7 bases between the two ends. CDR3 length: 12 residues. CDR3 in amino acids: CASSFGTYGYTF. DNA of the CDR3: TGTGCCAGCAGTTTCGGGACTTATGGCTACACCTTC.

This clonotype has ten or more counts. The rearrangement links TRBV5-1 to TRBJ2-7, with D perhaps TRBD1 (6 bases). Trimming shortened V by 3 bases and J by 2 bases, and 9 bases separated the two germline ends. There are 13 residues in the CDR3. CDR1 is SGHRS, CDR2 YFSETQ, per germline. CDR3 in DNA: TGCGCCAGCAGCTCCGGACAGACCTACGAGCAGTACTTC. As protein: CASSSGQTYEQYF.

This clonotype was seen at least ten times. The J gene is TRBJ1-2, the V gene TRBV28, with D unclear. Per germline, CDR1 MDHEN and CDR2 SYDVKM. Trimming took 5 bases from V and 4 from J, leaving 11 bases between them. The CDR3 has 13 residues. CDR3 in DNA: TGTGCCAGCAGTCAAATGGGAACCTATGGCTACACCTTC. Encoded protein: CASSQMGTYGYTF.

This chain uses TRBV5-1 with TRBJ2-3, with a possible D match to TRBD2 (6 bases). Germline assignment: CDR1 SGHRS and CDR2 YFSETQ. V lost 3 bases and J lost 2, with 19 bases in between. This CDR3 contains 17 residues. The CDR3 here is CASSSDILAAFTDTQYF. The CDR3 DNA sequence: TGCGCCAGCAGCTCAGACATACTAGCTGCTTTCACAGATACGCAGTATTTT.

This clonotype was detected many times. V gene TRBV30 combines with J gene TRBJ1-5; the D is unclear. This CDR3 region has 14 residues. The germline V and J ends were trimmed by 3 bases and 2 bases, with 11 bases remaining between them. Germline CDR1 GTSNPN, CDR2 SVGIG (reference sequence). The DNA for the CDR3 is TGTGCCTGGAGCCTCCGGCAGGGCAATCAGCCCCAGCATTTT. Amino acids: CAWSLRQGNQPQHF.

This clonotype came up many times. The chain joins TRBV18 to TRBJ2-1; D possibly corresponds to TRBD1 (5 bases). The CDR3 has 15 residues. Looked up from germline, CDR1 is KGHSH and CDR2 is LQKENI. Trimming took off 5 bases at V and 0 bases at J, with 11 bases between the two ends. The CDR3 bases are TGTGCCAGCTCATCGGACAAGAGCTCCTACAATGAGCAGTTCTTC. Residues: CASSSDKSSYNEQFF. The complete variable domain, with remaining parts taken from reference TRBV18 and TRBJ2-1, reads NAGVMQNPRHLVRRRGQEARLRCSPMKGHSHVYWYRQLPEEGLKFMVYLQKENIIDESGMPKERFSAEFPKEGPSILRIQQVVRGDSAAYFCASSSDKSSYNEQFFGPGTRLTVL.